The subject of this entry is one T cell receptor (beta chain). Original data processing: Cell counts per sample came from amplifying reference gene primers. Method: immunoSEQ multiplex PCR; TCRdb's copy keeps in-frame clones and lacks some. That table furnishes V, J and clone size, whereas the DNA furnished D and trimming. This table holds tens of thousands of clones, about 86% found once. Trimming cost V 6 bases and J 4 bases, with 16 bases left between them. CDR1 is ENHRY, CDR2 SYGVKD, per germline. The CDR3 loop spans 14 amino acids. This sample is part of a study of blood T cell repertoires in COVID-19. Study overall: Sites in the United States, Italy and Spain provided acute and convalescent COVID-19 samples. Sources were T cells, B-cell-depleted T cells, or PBMCs; the material itself was cDNA or gDNA.

This clonotype was obtained from a middle-aged man with active COVID-19. The rearrangement uses TRBV10-3 and TRBJ2-7; D is perhaps TRBD1 (6 bases). The specimen sequenced was peripheral blood. The CDR3 nucleotides are TGTGCCATCAGCCAAGGGACAAGGATATACGAGCAGTACGTC. Translating it yields CAISQGTRIYEQYV.